This record covers a single T cell receptor (beta chain). Its antigen remains unidentified. Only in-frame clones appear in the TCRdb table, and some are missing; sequencing was by immunoSEQ multiplex PCR. The sample records fewer than 100,000 clones, more than 85% being singletons. This entry is derived from a study of OX40 agonist ivuxolimab in advanced cancers. Study-wide context: A history of anti-PD-1, anti-PD-L1 or anti-CTLA-4 therapy was acceptable, and around 36% had some. Findings and limits, study-wide: Expanded peripheral T cells had an undetermined antigen specificity. At 0.1 to 3.0 mg/kg, clonal expansion of CD4+ and CD8+ blood T cells had occurred by week 6. Part of the nonresponder group also had normalized T-cell clonal expansion that was low.

The CDR3 is made up of 17 amino acids. Germline V CDR1 and CDR2: SNHLY, FYNNEI. V was pared by 0 bases and J by 0 bases, with 9 bases between. The material was CD4+ or CD8+ T cells sorted from blood, obtained in a trial of the OX40 agonist ivuxolimab. The genes are TRBV2 and TRBJ1-6; no clear D gene. The sequence was collected from an adult with an advanced solid tumor such as melanoma, head and neck, liver or kidney cancer. CDR3 in DNA: TGTGCCAGCAGTGAAGCGCGTACCAGCTCCTATAATTCACCCCTCCACTTT. Translation gives CASSEARTSSYNSPLHF.